The rows below give T cell receptor beta chains drawn from one sample of a study of T-cell memory formation after mild COVID-19. One entry per CDR3 protein results from TCRdb running MiXCR on the 5' RACE reads. The sample consists of about 340,000 distinct CDR3 sequences, over 10% of them appearing once. Sequences were obtained from PBMCs or a T cell subset sorted from them (not recorded which). Receptors originate from a man between 18 and 29 years old who had mild COVID-19 (a few samples of this study predate the infection). Cell type and time point are not known. The CDR3 runs from the conserved cysteine through the conserved F or W. D genes are given only for firm matches.

v_call	j_call	d_call	cdr3_aa
TRBV10-3	TRBJ2-7	.	CAISRQVNYEQYF
TRBV6-5	TRBJ2-7	TRBD1	CASSYEPRGPYEQYF
TRBV20-1	TRBJ2-7	.	CSARESRESYEQYF
TRBV4-3	TRBJ2-3	.	CASSLGLSSTDTQYF
TRBV5-8	TRBJ2-2	TRBD2	CASSPATGGAAGELFF
TRBV20-1	TRBJ1-1	TRBD1	CSASRTGDVSTEAFF
TRBV2	TRBJ2-1	TRBD2	CASIEGTSGGAQQFF
TRBV7-2	TRBJ1-2	TRBD1	CASSLQFGQGAGYTF
TRBV4-3	TRBJ1-6	.	CASSQVDGPPLHF
TRBV4-3	TRBJ1-5	.	CASSQDGQGRQPQHF
TRBV10-3	TRBJ2-4	TRBD1	CAISDQTGVSKNIQYF
TRBV27	TRBJ2-5	TRBD1	CASSSGTGIVTQYF
TRBV28	TRBJ1-2	TRBD1	CASRITGARGYTF